These T cell receptor beta chains were read from a single sample in a study of beta chain features in type 1 diabetes. Sequenced by immunoSEQ multiplex PCR; TCRdb stores in-frame clones only, minus some. This table holds 300,000 or so clones, approximately 15% found once. Sequenced material: naive CD4+ T cells from blood. The receptor set was obtained from a man aged 30 to 45 with type 1 diabetes. Each CDR3 is given with its conserved first and last residue. The order of the fields is V gene, J gene, clone size, D gene, CDR3 DNA, CDR3 protein. The D gene is left open where the match is weak. Expanded clones are given a class, and other clones once, few, many or no size at all.

v_gene: TRBV5-4
j_gene: TRBJ2-2
abundance: few
d_gene: TRBD2
CDR3nt: TGTGCCAGCAGCTCACAGCGGGAGAACACCGGGGAGCTGTTTTTT
CDR3aa: CASSSQRENTGELFF

v_gene: TRBV6-6
j_gene: TRBJ2-5
abundance: few
d_gene: NA
CDR3nt: TGTGCCAGCGCGCACAGGGCGCCCCTGGAGACCCAGTACTTC
CDR3aa: CASAHRAPLETQYF

v_gene: TRBV28
j_gene: TRBJ2-1
abundance: NA
d_gene: TRBD2
CDR3nt: TGTGCCAGCAAACGACGGGAGGGCTACAATGAGCAGTTCTTC
CDR3aa: CASKRREGYNEQFF

v_gene: TRBV9
j_gene: TRBJ2-1
abundance: NA
d_gene: TRBD2
CDR3nt: TGTGCCAGCAGTTTCGGTAGCGGGGGGTACAATGAGCAGTTCTTC
CDR3aa: CASSFGSGGYNEQFF

v_gene: TRBV5-1
j_gene: TRBJ2-1
abundance: NA
d_gene: NA
CDR3nt: TGCGCCAGCAGCTTGGTCGGGAGCGGGGAGCAGTTCTTC
CDR3aa: CASSLVGSGEQFF

v_gene: TRBV5-1
j_gene: TRBJ2-7
abundance: few
d_gene: NA
CDR3nt: TGCGCCAGCAGCTTGAGTCTGGACAGCTCCTACGAGCAGTACTTC
CDR3aa: CASSLSLDSSYEQYF

v_gene: TRBV5-1
j_gene: TRBJ2-1
abundance: NA
d_gene: TRBD2
CDR3nt: TGCGCCAGCAGCACCACCGGGACTAGCAGGGGCAATGAGCAGTTCTTC
CDR3aa: CASSTTGTSRGNEQFF

v_gene: TRBV2
j_gene: TRBJ2-5
abundance: NA
d_gene: NA
CDR3nt: TGTGCCAGCAGTGAAGTACAAGAGACCCAGTACTTC
CDR3aa: CASSEVQETQYF

v_gene: TRBV7-2
j_gene: TRBJ2-5
abundance: few
d_gene: NA
CDR3nt: TGTGCCAGCAGTGTGGGGGCGTTAGAGACCCAGTACTTC
CDR3aa: CASSVGALETQYF

v_gene: TRBV9
j_gene: TRBJ2-2
abundance: few
d_gene: TRBD2
CDR3nt: TGTGCCAGCAGCGAGCGGACTAGCGGGAGGGCCATGGGGACCGGGGAGCTGTTTTTT
CDR3aa: CASSERTSGRAMGTGELFF

v_gene: TRBV7-2
j_gene: TRBJ1-5
abundance: few
d_gene: NA
CDR3nt: TGTGCCAGCAGCTTTGGCGACAGTAGCAATCAGCCCCAGCATTTT
CDR3aa: CASSFGDSSNQPQHF

v_gene: TRBV2
j_gene: TRBJ2-2
abundance: NA
d_gene: NA
CDR3nt: TGTGCCAGCAGTGATGGGGCTAGCGCGAACACCGGGGAGCTGTTTTTT
CDR3aa: CASSDGASANTGELFF

v_gene: TRBV19
j_gene: TRBJ1-5
abundance: NA
d_gene: NA
CDR3nt: TGTGCCAGTAGTATTAAGCCCCAGCATTTT
CDR3aa: CASSIKPQHF

v_gene: TRBV27
j_gene: TRBJ2-7
abundance: few
d_gene: NA
CDR3nt: TGTGCCAGCAGCCACAGACCTACCCTCTACGAGCAGTACTTC
CDR3aa: CASSHRPTLYEQYF

v_gene: TRBV5-4
j_gene: TRBJ2-7
abundance: few
d_gene: TRBD1
CDR3nt: TGTGCCAGCAGCTTGGCAGGGACAGGGTACGAGCAGTACTTC
CDR3aa: CASSLAGTGYEQYF

v_gene: TRBV2
j_gene: TRBJ1-5
abundance: few
d_gene: NA
CDR3nt: TGTGCCAGCAGTGAAAGGGGCGGTCAGCCCCAGCATTTT
CDR3aa: CASSERGGQPQHF

v_gene: TRBV7-9
j_gene: TRBJ2-6
abundance: few
d_gene: NA
CDR3nt: TGTGCCAGCAGCTTAGGCAGGGCTGGGGCCAACGTCCTGACTTTC
CDR3aa: CASSLGRAGANVLTF

v_gene: TRBV5-1
j_gene: TRBJ1-5
abundance: NA
d_gene: TRBD1
CDR3nt: TGCGCCAGCAGCCCGGACAGGGAACGGTCTGCCCAGCATTTT
CDR3aa: CASSPDRERSAQHF

v_gene: TRBV6-6
j_gene: TRBJ2-1
abundance: NA
d_gene: NA
CDR3nt: TGTGCCAGCAGTTTAACCGGGACCTACAATGAGCAGTTCTTC
CDR3aa: CASSLTGTYNEQFF

v_gene: TRBV5-4
j_gene: TRBJ2-5
abundance: NA
d_gene: TRBD2
CDR3nt: TGTGCCAGCAGCGAGACTAGCGGGTTCTCGGAGACCCAGTACTTC
CDR3aa: CASSETSGFSETQYF

v_gene: TRBV6-5
j_gene: TRBJ1-4
abundance: NA
d_gene: TRBD1
CDR3nt: TGTGCCAGCAGTCTACAGGGGGGGAGGGAAAAACTGTTTTTT
CDR3aa: CASSLQGGREKLFF

v_gene: TRBV28
j_gene: TRBJ1-2
abundance: few
d_gene: NA
CDR3nt: TGTGCCAGCAGCCCCGGCGGAGGTCACTATGGCTACACCTTC
CDR3aa: CASSPGGGHYGYTF

v_gene: TRBV4-2
j_gene: TRBJ2-3
abundance: NA
d_gene: NA
CDR3nt: TGTGCCAGCAGCCCAACAGTACGGAGCACAGATACGCAGTATTTT
CDR3aa: CASSPTVRSTDTQYF

v_gene: TRBV21-1
j_gene: TRBJ2-5
abundance: NA
d_gene: NA
CDR3nt: TGTGCCAGCTGCCACCCTCCGGGACAGGGTCGGCGGGAGACCCAGTACTTC
CDR3aa: CASCHPPGQGRRETQYF

v_gene: TRBV5-4
j_gene: TRBJ2-3
abundance: few
d_gene: NA
CDR3nt: TGTGCCAGCAGCTTGGGCGGCGGGACTAGCACAGATACGCAGTATTTT
CDR3aa: CASSLGGGTSTDTQYF

v_gene: TRBV5-5
j_gene: TRBJ2-5
abundance: few
d_gene: NA
CDR3nt: TGTGCCAGCAGCTTTGCAGGGTCAAAGACCCAGTACTTC
CDR3aa: CASSFAGSKTQYF

v_gene: TRBV29-1
j_gene: TRBJ2-3
abundance: few
d_gene: TRBD2
CDR3nt: TGCAGCGTTTCCAGCGGGAGGATCACAGATACGCAGTATTTT
CDR3aa: CSVSSGRITDTQYF

v_gene: TRBV4-2
j_gene: TRBJ2-7
abundance: NA
d_gene: TRBD2
CDR3nt: TGTGCCAGCAGCCCGTGGGATGCGGGAGCGATCAGCGAGCAGTACTTC
CDR3aa: CASSPWDAGAISEQYF

v_gene: TRBV15
j_gene: TRBJ2-3
abundance: few
d_gene: NA
CDR3nt: TGTGCCACCAGTTCGAAACAGGGTGTTACGCAGTATTTT
CDR3aa: CATSSKQGVTQYF

v_gene: TRBV5-6
j_gene: TRBJ2-7
abundance: few
d_gene: NA
CDR3nt: TGTGCCAGCAGCCGGGACACACAATACGAGCAGTACTTC
CDR3aa: CASSRDTQYEQYF

v_gene: TRBV11-2
j_gene: TRBJ1-1
abundance: few
d_gene: NA
CDR3nt: TGTGCCAGCAGCTTGATTAGGGGAAACAGCCAGTACACTGAAGCTTTCTTT
CDR3aa: CASSLIRGNSQYTEAFF

v_gene: TRBV28
j_gene: TRBJ2-7
abundance: NA
d_gene: NA
CDR3nt: TGTGCCAGCAGTTTAGTCCCGGACAACTACGAGCAGTACTTC
CDR3aa: CASSLVPDNYEQYF

v_gene: TRBV7-9
j_gene: TRBJ2-1
abundance: few
d_gene: TRBD2
CDR3nt: TGTGCCAGCAGTAGTTGGACTAGCAATATCTTCTACAATGAGCAGTTCTTC
CDR3aa: CASSSWTSNIFYNEQFF

v_gene: TRBV5-1
j_gene: TRBJ2-5
abundance: NA
d_gene: NA
CDR3nt: TGCGCCAGCAGCTCCCTGACACGGGAAGCACAAGAGACCCAGTACTTC
CDR3aa: CASSSLTREAQETQYF

v_gene: TRBV19
j_gene: TRBJ1-2
abundance: NA
d_gene: NA
CDR3nt: TGTGCCAGTAGTAACTTGACTAACTATGGCTACACCTTC
CDR3aa: CASSNLTNYGYTF

v_gene: TRBV6-5
j_gene: TRBJ1-5
abundance: NA
d_gene: TRBD1
CDR3nt: TGTGCCAGCAGTTACGACAGGGGCTGGCCCCAGCATTTT
CDR3aa: CASSYDRGWPQHF

v_gene: TRBV7-3
j_gene: TRBJ2-1
abundance: NA
d_gene: NA
CDR3nt: TGTGCCAGCAGCTTGGTGGGGGGAACGGCCTACAATGAGCAGTTCTTC
CDR3aa: CASSLVGGTAYNEQFF

v_gene: TRBV7-3
j_gene: TRBJ2-7
abundance: few
d_gene: NA
CDR3nt: TGTGCCAGCAGCTTAAGGTCGGGATCCTCCTACGAGCAGTACTTC
CDR3aa: CASSLRSGSSYEQYF

v_gene: TRBV7-9
j_gene: TRBJ2-7
abundance: few
d_gene: TRBD2
CDR3nt: TGTGCCAGCAGCCTTTGGACTAGCGATTACGAGCAGTACTTC
CDR3aa: CASSLWTSDYEQYF

v_gene: TRBV6-1
j_gene: TRBJ1-1
abundance: few
d_gene: NA
CDR3nt: TGTGCCAGCAGTGGACAGACGAACACTGAAGCTTTCTTT
CDR3aa: CASSGQTNTEAFF

v_gene: TRBV5-1
j_gene: TRBJ1-4
abundance: few
d_gene: NA
CDR3nt: TGCGCCAGCAGCATCAGCCCTGGGGCCTTGGGAAAACTGTTTTTT
CDR3aa: CASSISPGALGKLFF

v_gene: TRBV7-9
j_gene: TRBJ2-7
abundance: NA
d_gene: NA
CDR3nt: TGTGCCAGCAGCTTAGGGCAGGCCCCCTACGAGCAGTACTTC
CDR3aa: CASSLGQAPYEQYF

v_gene: TRBV9
j_gene: TRBJ1-5
abundance: NA
d_gene: NA
CDR3nt: TGTGCCAGCAGCGTAGGAACAGACAATCAGCCCCAGCATTTT
CDR3aa: CASSVGTDNQPQHF

v_gene: TRBV29-1
j_gene: TRBJ2-3
abundance: NA
d_gene: TRBD2
CDR3nt: TGCAGCGTTGGTCCTAGCGGGAGGCCCACAGATACGCAGTATTTT
CDR3aa: CSVGPSGRPTDTQYF

v_gene: TRBV28
j_gene: TRBJ2-7
abundance: few
d_gene: TRBD2
CDR3nt: TGTGCCAGCAGTTCCTCGACTAGCGGGGCCTACGAGCAGTACTTC
CDR3aa: CASSSSTSGAYEQYF

v_gene: TRBV29-1
j_gene: TRBJ2-1
abundance: NA
d_gene: TRBD1
CDR3nt: TGCAGCGTTGGAGGGTACGGACAGGAGATATACAATGAGCAGTTCTTC
CDR3aa: CSVGGYGQEIYNEQFF

v_gene: TRBV28
j_gene: TRBJ2-7
abundance: NA
d_gene: NA
CDR3nt: TGTGCCAGCAGGGAGGACTTTGGGCGACCCGAGCAGTACTTC
CDR3aa: CASREDFGRPEQYF

v_gene: TRBV9
j_gene: TRBJ2-1
abundance: NA
d_gene: NA
CDR3nt: TGTGCCAGCAGCGTAGCTAACTCCTACAATGAGCAGTTCTTC
CDR3aa: CASSVANSYNEQFF

v_gene: TRBV2
j_gene: TRBJ2-1
abundance: few
d_gene: TRBD2
CDR3nt: TGTGCCAGCAGTCCGGGACTAGCGGAGGGCGGTGAGCAGTTCTTC
CDR3aa: CASSPGLAEGGEQFF

v_gene: TRBV14
j_gene: TRBJ2-5
abundance: few
d_gene: NA
CDR3nt: TGTGCCAGCAGCCAAAACGGACTCTTAGAGACCCAGTACTTC
CDR3aa: CASSQNGLLETQYF

v_gene: TRBV5-1
j_gene: TRBJ2-1
abundance: few
d_gene: TRBD2
CDR3nt: TGCGCCAGCAGCTTGGATGCGACTAGCGGGAGTGGTGAGCAGTTCTTC
CDR3aa: CASSLDATSGSGEQFF

v_gene: TRBV6-5
j_gene: TRBJ2-1
abundance: NA
d_gene: NA
CDR3nt: TGTGCCAGCAGTTACTTCCCTACGAGCTCCTACAATGAGCAGTTCTTC
CDR3aa: CASSYFPTSSYNEQFF

v_gene: TRBV10-3
j_gene: TRBJ1-2
abundance: few
d_gene: NA
CDR3nt: TGTGCCATCGGGGATCGGACATTAGCTAACTATGGCTACACCTTC
CDR3aa: CAIGDRTLANYGYTF

v_gene: TRBV30
j_gene: TRBJ2-5
abundance: NA
d_gene: NA
CDR3nt: TGTGCCTGGAGTGTTTCCTTCCAAGAGACCCAGTACTTC
CDR3aa: CAWSVSFQETQYF

v_gene: TRBV28
j_gene: TRBJ2-1
abundance: NA
d_gene: TRBD2
CDR3nt: TGTGCCAGCACTACTAGCGGGAGCTACAATGAGCAGTTCTTC
CDR3aa: CASTTSGSYNEQFF

v_gene: TRBV11-2
j_gene: TRBJ2-5
abundance: few
d_gene: NA
CDR3nt: TGTGCCAGCAGCTTAGTGTCAGGGCTGGGGGAGACCCAGTACTTC
CDR3aa: CASSLVSGLGETQYF

v_gene: TRBV11-2
j_gene: TRBJ2-7
abundance: few
d_gene: TRBD2
CDR3nt: TGTGCCAGCAGCTTAAAGACGGGAGGCCTCGAGCAGTACTTC
CDR3aa: CASSLKTGGLEQYF

v_gene: TRBV4-2
j_gene: TRBJ2-7
abundance: NA
d_gene: TRBD2
CDR3nt: TGTGCCAGCCGTCGCCTTAGCGGGAGGGCCAACGAGCAGTACTTC
CDR3aa: CASRRLSGRANEQYF

v_gene: TRBV9
j_gene: TRBJ2-5
abundance: once
d_gene: NA
CDR3nt: TGTGCCAGCAGCCCCGGGTCGGGACACCCTAGGGAGACCCAGTACTTC
CDR3aa: CASSPGSGHPRETQYF